These 3 T cell receptor beta chains were sequenced from one sample in a study of T-cell memory formation after mild COVID-19. TCRdb itself ran the 5' RACE reads through MiXCR, one entry per CDR3 protein. In the table there are 400,000 or so distinct CDR3 sequences, 20% of which are singletons. Sequenced sample: PBMCs or a T cell subset sorted from them (not recorded which). These TCRs come from an adult woman who had mild COVID-19 (a few samples of this study predate the infection). Cell type and time point are not known.

The table lists this clonotype with a few counts. The chain is built from TRBV4-3 and TRBJ2-1; TRBD2 is a possible D gene (6 bases). This CDR3 has 15 amino acids. V was clipped by 1 base and J by 8 bases, with 15 bases between them. Germline CDR1 is LGHNA and CDR2 is YSLEER. The CDR3 DNA is TGCGCCAGCAGCCAAGGAGCGGGTGACATCCATGAGCAGTTCTTC. It encodes CASSQGAGDIHEQFF.

This clonotype was recorded a few times. The chain employs TRBV6-2 or TRBV6-3 and TRBJ2-7, with 7 bases matching TRBD2. The junction had 7 bases not matched to a gene; V was cut back by 7 bases and J by 1 base. CDR1 is MNHEY and CDR2 is SVGEGT in the germline V gene. CDR3 length equals 14 residues. CDR3 nucleotide sequence: TGTGCCAGCACGAACGGCGGGAGATCCTACGAGCAGTACTTC. Encoded protein: CASTNGGRSYEQYF.

There are many counts of this clonotype. The rearrangement uses TRBV14 and TRBJ2-2, with D perhaps matching TRBD1 (6 bases). The CDR3 contains 14 residues. Germline CDR1 reads SGHDN; CDR2 reads FVKESK. With 6 bases removed from V and 3 bases from J, the gap between germline ends came to 11 bases. Here the CDR3 DNA reads TGTGCCAGCAGTCAACAGGGATACACCGGGGAGCTGTTTTTT. It is translated as CASSQQGYTGELFF.